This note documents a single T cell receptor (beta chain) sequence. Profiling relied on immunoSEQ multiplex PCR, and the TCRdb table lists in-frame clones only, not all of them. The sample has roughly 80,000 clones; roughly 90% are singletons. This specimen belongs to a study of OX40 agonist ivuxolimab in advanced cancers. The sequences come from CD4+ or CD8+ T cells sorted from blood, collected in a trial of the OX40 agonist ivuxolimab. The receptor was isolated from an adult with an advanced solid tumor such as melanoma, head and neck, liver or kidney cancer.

This CDR3 reads CASSSLPEGTGELFF. CDR3 DNA: TGTGCCAGCAGTTCCCTACCTGAGGGCACCGGGGAGCTGTTTTTT. The chain combines TRBV27 with TRBJ2-2, with TRBD2 as a possible D gene (5 bases). This CDR3 has 15 amino acids. The V gene's germline CDR1 is MNHEY and CDR2 SMNVEV (reference sequence). The ends were cut back, 4 bases at V and 4 bases at J, with 13 bases in the middle.